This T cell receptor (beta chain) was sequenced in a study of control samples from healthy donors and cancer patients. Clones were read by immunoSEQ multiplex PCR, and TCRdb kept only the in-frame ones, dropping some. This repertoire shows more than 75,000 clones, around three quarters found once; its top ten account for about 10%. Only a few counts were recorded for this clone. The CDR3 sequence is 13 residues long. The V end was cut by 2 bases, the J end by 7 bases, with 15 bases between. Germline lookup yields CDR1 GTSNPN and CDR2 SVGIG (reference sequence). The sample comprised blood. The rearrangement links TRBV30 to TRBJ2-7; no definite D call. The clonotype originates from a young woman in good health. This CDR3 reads CAWSSRPNSEQYF. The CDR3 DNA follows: TGTGCCTGGAGTAGCCGTCCCAACAGTGAGCAGTACTTC.